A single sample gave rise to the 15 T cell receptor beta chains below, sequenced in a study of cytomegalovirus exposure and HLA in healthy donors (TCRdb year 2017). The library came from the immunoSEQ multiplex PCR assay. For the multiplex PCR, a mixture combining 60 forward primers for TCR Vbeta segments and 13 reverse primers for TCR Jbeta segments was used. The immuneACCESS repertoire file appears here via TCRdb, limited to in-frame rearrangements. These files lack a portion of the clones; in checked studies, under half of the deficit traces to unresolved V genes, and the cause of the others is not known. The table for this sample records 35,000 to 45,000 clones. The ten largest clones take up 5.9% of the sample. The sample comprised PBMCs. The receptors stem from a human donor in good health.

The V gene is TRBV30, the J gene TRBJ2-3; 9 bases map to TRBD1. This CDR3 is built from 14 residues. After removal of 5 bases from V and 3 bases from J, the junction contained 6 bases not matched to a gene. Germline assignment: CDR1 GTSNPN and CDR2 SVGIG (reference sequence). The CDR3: CAWLQGASTDTQYF. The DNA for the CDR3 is TGTGCCTGGCTACAGGGGGCGAGTACAGATACGCAGTATTTT.

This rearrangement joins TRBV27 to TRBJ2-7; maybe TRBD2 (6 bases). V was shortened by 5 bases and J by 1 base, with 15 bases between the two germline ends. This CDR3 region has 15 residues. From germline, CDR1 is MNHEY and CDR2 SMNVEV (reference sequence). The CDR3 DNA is TGTGCCAGCAGTCCATCCTGGAGGGGTTCCTACGAGCAGTACTTC. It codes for CASSPSWRGSYEQYF.

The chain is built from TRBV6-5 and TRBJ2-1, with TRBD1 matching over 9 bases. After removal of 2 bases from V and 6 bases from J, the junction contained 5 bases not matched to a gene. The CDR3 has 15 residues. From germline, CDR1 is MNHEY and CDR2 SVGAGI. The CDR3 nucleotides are TGTGCCAGCAGTTACCCGGGACAGGGTGGCAATGAGCAGTTCTTC. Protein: CASSYPGQGGNEQFF.

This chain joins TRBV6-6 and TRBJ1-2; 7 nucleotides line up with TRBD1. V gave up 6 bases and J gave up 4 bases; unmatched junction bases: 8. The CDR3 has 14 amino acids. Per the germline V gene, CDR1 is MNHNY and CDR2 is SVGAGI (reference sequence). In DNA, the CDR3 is TGTGCCAGCAGCCACCGGGACAGAGGCTATGGCTACACCTTC. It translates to CASSHRDRGYGYTF.

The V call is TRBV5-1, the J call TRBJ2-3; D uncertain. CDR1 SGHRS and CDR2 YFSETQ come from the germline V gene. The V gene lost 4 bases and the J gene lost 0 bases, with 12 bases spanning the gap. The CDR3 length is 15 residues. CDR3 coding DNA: TGCGCCAGCAGCGAGACGGGTCAAAGCACAGATACGCAGTATTTT. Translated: CASSETGQSTDTQYF.

CDR3 protein: CASSNLTPLEPQHF. The CDR3 nucleotides are TGTGCCAGCAGTAACCTTACTCCTTTGGAGCCCCAGCATTTT. The V gene is TRBV2, the J gene TRBJ1-5; D gene unclear. In germline, CDR1 is SNHLY, CDR2 FYNNEI. V was pared by 5 bases and J by 8 bases, with 16 bases between. This CDR3 spans 14 amino acids.

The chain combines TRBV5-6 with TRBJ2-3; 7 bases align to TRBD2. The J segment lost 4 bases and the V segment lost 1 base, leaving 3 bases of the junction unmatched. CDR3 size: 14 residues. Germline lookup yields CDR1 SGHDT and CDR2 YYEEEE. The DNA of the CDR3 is TGTGCCAGCAGCTTGAGGGAGGGACCAGATACGCAGTATTTT. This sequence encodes CASSLREGPDTQYF.

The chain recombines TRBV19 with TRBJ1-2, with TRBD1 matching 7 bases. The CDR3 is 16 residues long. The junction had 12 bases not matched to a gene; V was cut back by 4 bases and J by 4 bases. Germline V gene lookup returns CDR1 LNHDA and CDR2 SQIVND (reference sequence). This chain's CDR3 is CASSTSGQISIYGYTF. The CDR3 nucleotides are TGTGCCAGTAGTACCTCGGGACAGATTTCTATCTATGGCTACACCTTC.

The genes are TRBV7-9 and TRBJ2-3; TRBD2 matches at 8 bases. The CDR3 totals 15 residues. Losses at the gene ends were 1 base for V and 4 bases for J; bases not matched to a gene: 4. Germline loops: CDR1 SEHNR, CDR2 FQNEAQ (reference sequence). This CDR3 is CASSLDVAGSDTQYF. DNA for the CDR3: TGTGCCAGCAGCTTAGACGTAGCGGGGTCAGATACGCAGTATTTT.

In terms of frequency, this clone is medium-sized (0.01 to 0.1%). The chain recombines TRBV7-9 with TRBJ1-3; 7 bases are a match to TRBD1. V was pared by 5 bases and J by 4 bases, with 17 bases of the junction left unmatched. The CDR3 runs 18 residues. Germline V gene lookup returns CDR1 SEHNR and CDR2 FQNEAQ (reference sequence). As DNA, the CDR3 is TGTGCCAGCAGCCTCGGGACCCCTAGGGGGCCGATCGGAAACACCATATATTTT. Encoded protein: CASSLGTPRGPIGNTIYF.

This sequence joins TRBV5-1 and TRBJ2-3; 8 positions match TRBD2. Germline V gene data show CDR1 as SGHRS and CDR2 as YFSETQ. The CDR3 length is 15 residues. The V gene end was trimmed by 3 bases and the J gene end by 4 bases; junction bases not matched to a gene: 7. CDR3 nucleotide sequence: TGCGCCAGCAGCTGGGCCCCCGGGGGGGCAGATACGCAGTATTTT. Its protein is CASSWAPGGADTQYF.

The CDR3 spells CASSLEASSYNEQFF. DNA for the CDR3: TGTGCCAGCAGTTTAGAGGCTAGCTCCTACAATGAGCAGTTCTTC. The rearrangement joins TRBV27 to TRBJ2-1; no clear D gene. The ends were cut back, 2 bases at V and 0 bases at J, with 8 bases in the middle. Germline V gene sequence: CDR1 MNHEY, CDR2 SMNVEV (reference sequence). This CDR3 spans 15 amino acids.

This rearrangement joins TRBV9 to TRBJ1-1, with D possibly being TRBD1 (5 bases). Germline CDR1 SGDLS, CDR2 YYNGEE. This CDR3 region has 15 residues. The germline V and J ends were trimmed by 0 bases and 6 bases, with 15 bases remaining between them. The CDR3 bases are TGTGCCAGCAGCGTAGCAACGGGGGGGAGCGCTGAAGCTTTCTTT. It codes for CASSVATGGSAEAFF.

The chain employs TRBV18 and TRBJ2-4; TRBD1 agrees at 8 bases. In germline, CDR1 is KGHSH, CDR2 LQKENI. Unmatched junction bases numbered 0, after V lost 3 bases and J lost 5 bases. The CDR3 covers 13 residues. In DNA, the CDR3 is TGTGCCAGCTCACCGGGACAGGAAAACATTCAGTACTTC. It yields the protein CASSPGQENIQYF. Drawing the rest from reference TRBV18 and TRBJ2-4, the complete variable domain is NAGVMQNPRHLVRRRGQEARLRCSPMKGHSHVYWYRQLPEEGLKFMVYLQKENIIDESGMPKERFSAEFPKEGPSILRIQQVVRGDSAAYFCASSPGQENIQYFGAGTRLSVL.

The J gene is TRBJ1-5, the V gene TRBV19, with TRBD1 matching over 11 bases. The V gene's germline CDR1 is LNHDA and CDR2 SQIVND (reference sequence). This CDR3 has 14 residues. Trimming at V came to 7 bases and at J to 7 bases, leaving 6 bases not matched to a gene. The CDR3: CASMGQGDGQPQHF. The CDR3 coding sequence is TGTGCCAGTATGGGACAGGGGGACGGGCAGCCCCAGCATTTT.